This T cell receptor (beta chain) was recorded in a study of shared clonotypes between healthy human individuals. Between the trimmed V and J ends, which lost 1 base and 9 bases, there was a span of 14 bases. This CDR3 spans 14 amino acids. In germline, CDR1 is SGHNT, CDR2 YYREEE (reference sequence). The assay was immunoSEQ multiplex PCR, and TCRdb's table has in-frame clones only and misses some. The data contain approximately 2.4 million clones, approximately 94% of them singletons. The chain joins TRBV5-4 to TRBJ2-1; no clear D. The sample comprised naive CD4+ T cells sorted from blood. This sample's subset: CD45RA+ positively selected. The sequence derives from a man younger than 35 in good health. The CDR3 loop is CASSLKTNNPEQFF. The DNA of the CDR3 is TGTGCCAGCAGCTTGAAGACGAACAACCCTGAGCAGTTCTTC.